This T cell receptor beta chain originates from a study of T cell responses to AZD1222 COVID-19 vaccine. The CDR3 loop spans 12 amino acids. Germline V gene lookup returns CDR1 SGDLS and CDR2 YYNGEE. Trimming pared 2 bases from V and 5 bases from J, leaving 6 bases between. Produced via immunoSEQ multiplex PCR; TCRdb's table is partial and in-frame only. The data contain about 120,000 clones, more than 85% of them singletons. Notes on this clone: The antigen remains undetermined.

Study-wide results and caveats: Baseline seropositivity occurred in only a handful of AZD1222 recipients. At 160-218 and 743-854, vaccine-associated CD4 TCRs were dominant, and they spanned spike. With two AZD1222 doses given, Spike-specific TCR breadth and depth both rose.

The sequenced sample was peripheral blood, obtained 28 days after the second AZD1222 dose. The sequence came from an adult who received the AZD1222 COVID-19 vaccine. The V call is TRBV9, the J call TRBJ2-3; no definite D call. The CDR3, as DNA: TGTGCCAGCAGCGTTAGTGGAGATACGCAGTATTTT. Protein: CASSVSGDTQYF.